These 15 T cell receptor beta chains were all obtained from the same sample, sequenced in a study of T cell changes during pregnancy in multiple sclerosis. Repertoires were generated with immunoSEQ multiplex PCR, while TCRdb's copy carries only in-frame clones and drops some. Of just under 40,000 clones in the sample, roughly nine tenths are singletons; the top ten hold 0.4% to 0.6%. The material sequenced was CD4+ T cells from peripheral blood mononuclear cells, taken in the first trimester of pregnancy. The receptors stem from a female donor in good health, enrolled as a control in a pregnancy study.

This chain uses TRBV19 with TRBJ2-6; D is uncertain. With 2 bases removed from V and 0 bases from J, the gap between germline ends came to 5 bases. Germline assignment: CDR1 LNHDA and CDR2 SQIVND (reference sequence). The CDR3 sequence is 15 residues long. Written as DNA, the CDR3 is TGTGCCAGTAGTATATCGGGCTCTGGGGCCAACGTCCTGACTTTC. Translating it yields CASSISGSGANVLTF.

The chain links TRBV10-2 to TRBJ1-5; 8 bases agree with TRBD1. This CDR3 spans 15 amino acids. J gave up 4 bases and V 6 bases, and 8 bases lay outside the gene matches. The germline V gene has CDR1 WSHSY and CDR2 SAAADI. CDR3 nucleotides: TGCGCCAGCAGATCGCAGGGGGCATGGAATCAGCCCCAGCATTTT. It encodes CASRSQGAWNQPQHF.

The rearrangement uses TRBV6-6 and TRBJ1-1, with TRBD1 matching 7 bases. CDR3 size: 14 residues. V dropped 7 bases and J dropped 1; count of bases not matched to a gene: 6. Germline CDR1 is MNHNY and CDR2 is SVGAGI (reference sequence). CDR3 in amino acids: CASTPGTANTEAFF. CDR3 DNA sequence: TGTGCCAGCACCCCCGGGACAGCGAACACTGAAGCTTTCTTT.

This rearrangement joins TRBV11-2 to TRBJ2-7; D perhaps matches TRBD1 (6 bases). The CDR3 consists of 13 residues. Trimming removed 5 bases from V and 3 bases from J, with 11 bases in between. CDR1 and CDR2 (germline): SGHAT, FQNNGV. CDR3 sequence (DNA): TGTGCCAGCAGCCTAATACAGGGCTACGAGCAGTACTTC. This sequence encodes CASSLIQGYEQYF.

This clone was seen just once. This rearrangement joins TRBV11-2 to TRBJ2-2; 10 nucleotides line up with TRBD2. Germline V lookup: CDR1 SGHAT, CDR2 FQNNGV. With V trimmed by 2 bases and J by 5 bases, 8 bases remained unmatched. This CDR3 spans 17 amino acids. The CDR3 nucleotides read TGTGCCAGCAGCTTAACTAGCGGGGCGGCCCAGACCGGGGAGCTGTTTTTT. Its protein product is CASSLTSGAAQTGELFF.

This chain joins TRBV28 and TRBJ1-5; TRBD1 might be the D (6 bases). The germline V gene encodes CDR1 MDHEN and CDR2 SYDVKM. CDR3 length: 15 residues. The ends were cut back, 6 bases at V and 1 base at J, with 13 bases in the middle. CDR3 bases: TGTGCCAGCAGGGGGAACAGGGCGAGCAATCAGCCCCAGCATTTT. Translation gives CASRGNRASNQPQHF.

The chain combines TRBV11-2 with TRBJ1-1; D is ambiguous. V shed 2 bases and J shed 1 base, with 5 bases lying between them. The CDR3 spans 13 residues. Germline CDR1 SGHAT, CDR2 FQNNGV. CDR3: CASSLNRNTEAFF. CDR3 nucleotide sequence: TGTGCCAGCAGCTTAAACAGGAACACTGAAGCTTTCTTT.

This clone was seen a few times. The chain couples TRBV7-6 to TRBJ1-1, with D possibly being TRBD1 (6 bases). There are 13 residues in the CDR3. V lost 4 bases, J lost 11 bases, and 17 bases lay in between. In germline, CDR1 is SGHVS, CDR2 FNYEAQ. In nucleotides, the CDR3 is TGTGCCAGCAGCTCCCACAGGGATGAGAAGGCTTTCTTT. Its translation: CASSSHRDEKAFF.

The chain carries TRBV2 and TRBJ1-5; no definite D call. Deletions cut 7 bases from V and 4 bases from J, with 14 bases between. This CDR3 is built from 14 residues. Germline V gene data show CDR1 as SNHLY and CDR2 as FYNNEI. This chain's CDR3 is CASTYLTKNQPQHF. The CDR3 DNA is TGTGCCAGCACCTACCTGACAAAGAATCAGCCCCAGCATTTT.

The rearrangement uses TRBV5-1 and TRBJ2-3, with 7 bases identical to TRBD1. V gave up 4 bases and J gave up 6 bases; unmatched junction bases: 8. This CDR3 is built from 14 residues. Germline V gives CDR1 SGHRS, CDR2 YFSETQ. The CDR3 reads CASSKTGDQDTQYF. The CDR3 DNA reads TGCGCCAGCAGCAAAACAGGGGATCAGGATACGCAGTATTTT. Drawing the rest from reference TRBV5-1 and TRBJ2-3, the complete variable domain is KAGVTQTPRYLIKTRGQQVTLSCSPISGHRSVSWYQQTPGQGLQFLFEYFSETQRNKGNFPGRFSGRQFSNSRSEMNVSTLELGDSALYLCASSKTGDQDTQYFGPGTRLTVL.

This chain's CDR3 is CASSGTVGNTIYF. As DNA, the CDR3 is TGTGCCAGCAGTGGGACAGTCGGAAACACCATATATTTT. This chain uses TRBV6-5 with TRBJ1-3; 7 nucleotides agree with TRBD1. CDR1 is MNHEY and CDR2 is SVGAGI in the germline V gene. The length of the CDR3 is 13 residues. V was pared by 5 bases and J by 4 bases, with 2 bases of the junction left unmatched.

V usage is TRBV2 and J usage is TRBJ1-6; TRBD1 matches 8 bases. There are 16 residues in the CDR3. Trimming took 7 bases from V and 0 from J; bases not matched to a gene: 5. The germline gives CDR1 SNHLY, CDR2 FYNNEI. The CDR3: CASKGQESSYNSPLHF. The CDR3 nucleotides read TGTGCCAGCAAGGGACAGGAGAGCTCCTATAATTCACCCCTCCACTTT.

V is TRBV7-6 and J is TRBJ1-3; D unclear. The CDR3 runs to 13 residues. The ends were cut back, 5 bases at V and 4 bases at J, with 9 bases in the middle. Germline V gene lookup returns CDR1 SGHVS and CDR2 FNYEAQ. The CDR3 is CASSPTQGNTIYF. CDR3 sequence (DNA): TGTGCCAGCAGCCCCACCCAGGGAAACACCATATATTTT.

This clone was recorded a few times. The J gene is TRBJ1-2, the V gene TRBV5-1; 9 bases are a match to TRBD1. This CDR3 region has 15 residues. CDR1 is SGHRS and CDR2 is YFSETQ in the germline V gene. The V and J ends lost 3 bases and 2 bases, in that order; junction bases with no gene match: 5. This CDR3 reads CASSYTGTGNYGYTF. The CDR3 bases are TGCGCCAGCAGCTACACAGGGACAGGGAACTATGGCTACACCTTC.

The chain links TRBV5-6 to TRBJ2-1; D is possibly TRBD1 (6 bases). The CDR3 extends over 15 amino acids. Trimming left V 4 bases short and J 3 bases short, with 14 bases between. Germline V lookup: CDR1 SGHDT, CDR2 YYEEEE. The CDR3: CASSPFRGDYNEQFF. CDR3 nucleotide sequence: TGTGCCAGCAGCCCCTTCAGGGGCGACTACAATGAGCAGTTCTTC.